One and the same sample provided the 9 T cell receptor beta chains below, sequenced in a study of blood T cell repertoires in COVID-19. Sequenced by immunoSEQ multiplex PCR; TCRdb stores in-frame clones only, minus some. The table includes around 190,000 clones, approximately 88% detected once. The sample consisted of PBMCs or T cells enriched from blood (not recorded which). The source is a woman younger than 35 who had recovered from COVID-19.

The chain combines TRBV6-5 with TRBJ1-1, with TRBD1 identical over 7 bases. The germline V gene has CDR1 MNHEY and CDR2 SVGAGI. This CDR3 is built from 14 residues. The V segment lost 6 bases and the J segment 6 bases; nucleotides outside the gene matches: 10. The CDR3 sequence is CASSLGQALPEAFF. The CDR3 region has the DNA TGTGCCAGCAGCCTCGGACAGGCATTGCCTGAAGCTTTCTTT.

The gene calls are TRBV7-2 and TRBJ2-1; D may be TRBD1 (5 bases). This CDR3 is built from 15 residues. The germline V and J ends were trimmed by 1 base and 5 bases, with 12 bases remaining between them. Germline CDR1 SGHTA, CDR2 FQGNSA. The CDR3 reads CASSLVAGQHNEQFF. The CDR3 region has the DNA TGTGCCAGCAGCTTAGTGGCAGGGCAACACAATGAGCAGTTCTTC.

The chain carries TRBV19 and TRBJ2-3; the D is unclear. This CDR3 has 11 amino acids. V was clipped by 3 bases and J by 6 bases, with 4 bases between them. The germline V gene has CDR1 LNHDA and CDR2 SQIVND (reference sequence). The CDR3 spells CASSIADTQYF. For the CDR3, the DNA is TGTGCCAGTAGTATCGCGGATACGCAGTATTTT.

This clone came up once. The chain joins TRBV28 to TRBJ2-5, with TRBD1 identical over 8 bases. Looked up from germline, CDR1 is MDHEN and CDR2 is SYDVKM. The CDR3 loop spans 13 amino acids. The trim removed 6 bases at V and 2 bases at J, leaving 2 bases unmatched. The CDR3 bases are TGTGCCAGCAGGGGGACAGGTCAAGAGACCCAGTACTTC. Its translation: CASRGTGQETQYF.

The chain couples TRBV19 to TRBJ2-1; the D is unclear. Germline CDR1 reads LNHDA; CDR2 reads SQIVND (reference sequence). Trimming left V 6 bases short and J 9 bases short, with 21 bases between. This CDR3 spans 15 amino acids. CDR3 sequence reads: CASSPEIWKKGEQFF. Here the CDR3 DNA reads TGTGCCAGTAGCCCGGAGATCTGGAAGAAAGGTGAGCAGTTCTTC.

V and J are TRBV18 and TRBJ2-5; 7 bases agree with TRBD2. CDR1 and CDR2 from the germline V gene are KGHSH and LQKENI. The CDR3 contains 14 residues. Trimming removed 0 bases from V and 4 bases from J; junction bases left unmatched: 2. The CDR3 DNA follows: TGTGCCAGCTCACCACCAACGGGAGGAGAGACCCAGTACTTC. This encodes CASSPPTGGETQYF.

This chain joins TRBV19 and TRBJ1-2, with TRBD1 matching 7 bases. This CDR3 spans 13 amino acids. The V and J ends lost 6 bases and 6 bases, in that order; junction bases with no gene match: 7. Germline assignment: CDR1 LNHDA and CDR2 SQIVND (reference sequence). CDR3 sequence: CASSPDREDGYTF. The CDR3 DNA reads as TGTGCCAGTAGCCCTGACAGGGAGGATGGCTACACCTTC.

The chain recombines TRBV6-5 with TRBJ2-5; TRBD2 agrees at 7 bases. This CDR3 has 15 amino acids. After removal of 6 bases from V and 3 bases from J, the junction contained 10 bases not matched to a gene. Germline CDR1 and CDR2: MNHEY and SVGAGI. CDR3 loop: CASRYRTSKEETQYF. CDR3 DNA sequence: TGTGCCAGCAGGTACCGGACTAGTAAAGAAGAGACCCAGTACTTC.

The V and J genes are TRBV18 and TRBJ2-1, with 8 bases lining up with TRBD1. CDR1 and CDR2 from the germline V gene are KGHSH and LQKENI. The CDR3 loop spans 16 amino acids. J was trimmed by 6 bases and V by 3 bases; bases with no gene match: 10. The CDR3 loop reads CASSPKGRDRFNEQFF. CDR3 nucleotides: TGTGCCAGCTCACCTAAAGGCCGGGACAGGTTCAATGAGCAGTTCTTC.